A single sample gave rise to the 31 T cell receptor beta chains below, sequenced in a study of shared clonotypes between healthy human individuals. The table came from immunoSEQ multiplex PCR; TCRdb's copy has only in-frame clones and leaves some out. The table lists roughly 2.2 million clones, about 90% of them singletons. The sequenced material came from naive CD4+ T cells from PBMCs. Stated subset: CD45RA+ positively selected. The receptor source for this set is a man younger than 35 in good health. Some clones in this sample may be carry-over from other donors' samples.

This clone was found a few times. This chain uses TRBV30 with TRBJ1-5, with D uncertain. CDR1 is GTSNPN and CDR2 is SVGIG in the germline V gene (reference sequence). Trimming took 1 base from V and 6 from J, leaving 7 bases between them. This CDR3 region has 12 residues. CDR3 region: CAWSAEVQPQHF. The CDR3 DNA reads as TGTGCCTGGAGTGCAGAAGTTCAGCCCCAGCATTTT.

This clone has only one observation. The chain carries TRBV25-1 and TRBJ2-5, with a weak D call TRBD1 (6 bases). The CDR3 length is 14 residues. The germline CDR1 and CDR2 sequences are MGHDK and SYGVNS. Trimming took 4 bases from V and 7 from J, leaving 16 bases between them. CDR3 sequence: CASSGDTVAGTQYF. CDR3 nucleotides: TGTGCCAGCAGTGGGGACACGGTTGCTGGGACCCAGTACTTC.

The V and J genes are TRBV9 and TRBJ2-1, with a possible D match to TRBD1 (5 bases). The CDR3 is made up of 15 amino acids. Trimming stripped 2 bases from V and 4 bases from J, with 13 bases between. The germline V gene encodes CDR1 SGDLS and CDR2 YYNGEE. The chain's CDR3 is CASSVPGSGYNEQFF. DNA of the CDR3: TGTGCCAGCAGCGTCCCCGGGTCAGGGTACAATGAGCAGTTCTTC.

V is TRBV19 and J is TRBJ1-2; the D is unclear. The CDR3 consists of 11 residues. CDR1 is LNHDA and CDR2 is SQIVND in the germline V gene (reference sequence). Trimming shortened V by 4 bases and J by 2 bases, and 2 bases separated the two germline ends. This CDR3 reads CASSTNYGYTF. CDR3 DNA: TGTGCCAGTAGTACCAACTATGGCTACACCTTC.

V is TRBV11-3 and J is TRBJ2-2; D is undetermined. The germline gives CDR1 SGHNT, CDR2 YENEEA. The CDR3 extends over 16 amino acids. V dropped 4 bases and J dropped 0 bases, with 12 bases sitting between them. The CDR3 spells CASSSTGETNTGELFF. CDR3 nucleotides: TGTGCCAGCAGCTCGACCGGCGAAACGAACACCGGGGAGCTGTTTTTT.

The rearrangement uses TRBV4-3 and TRBJ1-2; tentatively, D is TRBD1 (6 bases). The V and J ends lost 0 bases and 8 bases respectively, with 16 bases between them. The CDR3 loop spans 15 amino acids. Germline V gene lookup returns CDR1 LGHNA and CDR2 YSLEER. This CDR3 reads CASSQDLPGTIGYTF. In DNA form, the CDR3 reads TGCGCCAGCAGCCAAGATTTGCCCGGGACAATAGGCTACACCTTC.

The rearrangement uses TRBV4-1 and TRBJ1-5, with TRBD1 matching over 7 bases. Per germline, CDR1 MGHRA and CDR2 YSYEKL. Germline trimming cut 1 base from V and 4 bases from J; bases unmatched to any gene: 7. The CDR3 consists of 16 residues. The chain's CDR3 is CASSQGRQGSNQPQHF. DNA for the CDR3: TGCGCCAGCAGCCAAGGACGACAGGGAAGTAATCAGCCCCAGCATTTT.

The genes are TRBV30 and TRBJ1-1, with 8 nucleotides matching TRBD1. After removal of 3 bases from V and 5 bases from J, the junction contained 11 bases not matched to a gene. The CDR3 totals 15 residues. Germline V gene data show CDR1 as GTSNPN and CDR2 as SVGIG (reference sequence). The CDR3 loop reads CAWRRQGASGTEAFF. The DNA for the CDR3 is TGTGCCTGGAGGAGGCAGGGGGCGTCGGGGACTGAAGCTTTCTTT. The variable domain in full, with the rest retrieved from reference TRBV30 and TRBJ1-1, is SQTIHQWPATLVQPVGSPLSLECTVEGTSNPNLYWYRQAAGRGLQLLFYSVGIGQISSEVPQNLSASRPQDRQFILSSKKLLLSDSGFYLCAWRRQGASGTEAFFGQGTRLTVV.

Comments on this clone: The sample carries other DNA sequences with the same CDR3. The V gene is TRBV28, the J gene TRBJ2-7; 7 nucleotides line up with TRBD2. The V gene's germline CDR1 is MDHEN and CDR2 SYDVKM. Trimming cost V 3 bases and J 4 bases; bases outside gene matches: 3. The CDR3 consists of 13 residues. The CDR3 is CASSLVGGYEQYF. Written as DNA, the CDR3 is TGTGCCAGCAGTTTGGTCGGGGGGTACGAGCAGTACTTC.

The rearrangement uses TRBV6-1 and TRBJ1-2, with 7 bases lining up with TRBD1. CDR1 and CDR2 (germline): MNHNS, SASEGT. The CDR3 has 14 residues. V was clipped by 7 bases and J by 2 bases; unmatched bases: 7. CDR3 nucleotides: TGTGCCAGCATTCTGTCCAGGGGGAACTATGGCTACACCTTC. This codes for CASILSRGNYGYTF.

V usage is TRBV25-1 and J usage is TRBJ2-7; 9 positions match TRBD2. The CDR3 has 14 amino acids. The V gene end was trimmed by 3 bases and the J gene end by 5 bases; junction bases not matched to a gene: 5. The germline V gene encodes CDR1 MGHDK and CDR2 SYGVNS. In DNA form, the CDR3 reads TGTGCCAGCAGTGACCCGCGGGGGGGCCACGAGCAGTACTTC. It specifies CASSDPRGGHEQYF.

The chain recombines TRBV28 with TRBJ1-2, with TRBD1 identical over 7 bases. From germline, CDR1 is MDHEN and CDR2 SYDVKM. The junction had 7 bases not matched to a gene; V was cut back by 3 bases and J by 6 bases. The CDR3 covers 14 residues. The CDR3 nucleotides read TGTGCCAGCAGTTTTAGGGGGCGCTCCCATGGCTACACCTTC. Translation: CASSFRGRSHGYTF.

The chain has TRBV7-5 and TRBJ1-4; the D segment call TRBD1 is taken from the table without a DNA check. TRBV7-5 is noted as a pseudogene. This CDR3 has 17 residues. The CDR3 reads CARSTGTGERRSEKLFF. The CDR3 nucleotides are TGTGCCAGAAGCACAGGGACAGGGGAAAGGAGGAGTGAAAAACTGTTTTTT.

This clone was detected once. This chain uses TRBV28 with TRBJ2-7; TRBD1 aligns across 7 bases. The length of the CDR3 is 14 residues. Looked up from germline, CDR1 is MDHEN and CDR2 is SYDVKM. J gave up 3 bases and V 7 bases, and 9 bases lay outside the gene matches. The CDR3 sequence is CASTPPNRGYEQYF. CDR3 nucleotide sequence: TGTGCCAGCACCCCCCCCAACAGGGGCTACGAGCAGTACTTC.

This chain uses TRBV5-1 with TRBJ2-5, with TRBD1 matching over 9 bases. CDR1 and CDR2 from the germline V gene are SGHRS and YFSETQ. The CDR3 covers 14 residues. Trimming removed 4 bases from V and 5 bases from J; junction bases left unmatched: 6. CDR3 sequence reads: CASSMDRGKETQYF. The CDR3 coding sequence is TGCGCCAGCAGCATGGACAGGGGAAAGGAGACCCAGTACTTC.

V usage is TRBV10-3 and J usage is TRBJ2-3; 9 bases align to TRBD2. The germline gives CDR1 ENHRY, CDR2 SYGVKD. The CDR3 covers 17 residues. V lost 9 bases and J lost 0; bases outside the gene matches: 13. CDR3 region: CAIRSTASGASTDTQYF. The CDR3 coding sequence is TGTGCCATTAGGTCAACGGCTAGCGGGGCTAGCACAGATACGCAGTATTTT.

The rearrangement uses TRBV28 and TRBJ1-2, with D perhaps matching TRBD1 (6 bases). The CDR3 extends over 13 amino acids. V was pared by 2 bases and J by 8 bases, with 12 bases between. The germline gives CDR1 MDHEN, CDR2 SYDVKM. CDR3 protein: CASSLPGEGGYTF. The CDR3 DNA is TGTGCCAGCAGTTTACCAGGGGAGGGCGGCTACACCTTC.

The chain couples TRBV10-1 to TRBJ1-4; tentative D call: TRBD1 (6 bases). The CDR3 spans 14 residues. Germline CDR1 reads WNHNN; CDR2 reads SYGVQD (reference sequence). V was cut by 7 bases and J by 7 bases, with 16 bases left in between. CDR3 sequence reads: CASTLGGPVEKLFF. DNA for the CDR3: TGCGCCAGCACCCTCGGGGGCCCGGTTGAAAAACTGTTTTTT.

The rearrangement uses TRBV10-3 and TRBJ2-1; D unresolved. The V gene's germline CDR1 is ENHRY and CDR2 SYGVKD. Trimming cost V 3 bases and J 6 bases, with 6 bases left between them. This CDR3 comprises 12 residues. The CDR3 nucleotides are TGTGCCATCAGTGACAGGTCCAATGAGCAGTTCTTC. This encodes CAISDRSNEQFF.

The chain links TRBV5-4 to TRBJ1-4; D remains ambiguous. The germline V and J ends were trimmed by 4 bases and 10 bases, with 23 bases remaining between them. In germline, CDR1 is SGHNT, CDR2 YYREEE (reference sequence). The CDR3 is 16 amino acids. This CDR3 is CASSDAKDGRSAKLFF. DNA for the CDR3: TGTGCCAGCAGCGATGCTAAAGATGGCAGGAGCGCAAAACTGTTTTTT.

The chain links TRBV9 to TRBJ1-5; the D gene is possibly TRBD1 (5 bases). Per the germline V gene, CDR1 is SGDLS and CDR2 is YYNGEE. V shed 0 bases and J shed 7 bases, with 14 bases lying between them. This CDR3 has 15 amino acids. The CDR3 bases are TGTGCCAGCAGCGTAGGGTGGGGCAGGGACCAGCCCCAGCATTTT. This encodes CASSVGWGRDQPQHF.

The chain recombines TRBV2 with TRBJ2-3; 7 bases are a match to TRBD2. Trimming removed 4 bases from V and 2 bases from J; junction bases left unmatched: 6. Germline assignment: CDR1 SNHLY and CDR2 FYNNEI. The CDR3 sequence is 15 residues long. The CDR3 DNA follows: TGTGCCAGCAGTGGGCCGGGGGGATACACAGATACGCAGTATTTT. It is translated as CASSGPGGYTDTQYF.

To note about this clone: The same CDR3 can be traced to other DNA sequences in this sample. V usage is TRBV18 and J usage is TRBJ2-2, with D unclear. The germline V gene encodes CDR1 KGHSH and CDR2 LQKENI. The CDR3 contains 12 residues. V lost 5 bases, J lost 2 bases, and 3 bases lay in between. CDR3 sequence reads: CASSTNTGELFF. For the CDR3, the DNA is TGTGCCAGCTCAACTAACACCGGGGAGCTGTTTTTT.

The rearrangement links TRBV5-4 to TRBJ2-1, with 15 bases that match TRBD2. V trimming: 5 bases; J trimming: 6 bases; junction bases outside the gene matches: 12. Germline CDR1 and CDR2: SGHNT and YYREEE (reference sequence). This CDR3 comprises 18 residues. CDR3 DNA sequence: TGTGCCAGCAGATACGGACTAGCGGGAGGGCTCAAGGGCAATGAGCAGTTCTTC. This encodes CASRYGLAGGLKGNEQFF.

The CDR3 DNA reads as TGCAGCGGGGGACAGGGGGCTCTCTACGAGCAGTACTTC. This sequence encodes CSGGQGALYEQYF. The chain couples TRBV29-1 to TRBJ2-7; 12 bases line up with TRBD1. From germline, CDR1 is SQVTM and CDR2 ANQGSEA. This CDR3 has 13 residues. Trimming removed 7 bases from V and 3 bases from J; junction bases left unmatched: 4.

V is TRBV28 and J is TRBJ2-2; D may be TRBD1 (5 bases). V was pared by 6 bases and J by 4 bases, with 15 bases between. The CDR3 consists of 15 residues. The germline V gene encodes CDR1 MDHEN and CDR2 SYDVKM. CDR3 region: CASRQRQIFTGELFF. The CDR3 nucleotides read TGTGCCAGCAGGCAACGACAGATTTTCACCGGGGAGCTGTTTTTT.

To note about this clone: The same CDR3 can be traced to other DNA sequences in this sample. The chain recombines TRBV29-1 with TRBJ1-1, with D maybe TRBD1 (5 bases). Trimming shortened V by 2 bases and J by 1 base, and 8 bases separated the two germline ends. The CDR3 totals 13 residues. Germline V gene lookup returns CDR1 SQVTM and CDR2 ANQGSEA. The CDR3 protein is CSVERGANTEAFF. CDR3 bases: TGCAGCGTTGAAAGAGGGGCGAACACTGAAGCTTTCTTT. Supplemented by reference TRBV29-1 and TRBJ1-1, the full variable domain reads SAVISQKPSRDICQRGTSLTIQCQVDSQVTMMFWYRQQPGQSLTLIATANQGSEATYESGFVIDKFPISRPNLTFSTLTVSNMSPEDSSIYLCSVERGANTEAFFGQGTRLTVV.

V gene TRBV27 combines with J gene TRBJ2-3; 7 nucleotides align to TRBD2. The CDR3 has 17 amino acids. V was clipped by 4 bases and J by 2 bases; unmatched bases: 12. Looked up from germline, CDR1 is MNHEY and CDR2 is SMNVEV (reference sequence). CDR3 in amino acids: CASSSGGSGRFTDTQYF. CDR3 bases: TGTGCCAGCAGTTCCGGCGGGAGTGGGAGATTCACAGATACGCAGTATTTT.

This clone was seen a handful of times. J is TRBJ1-2 and V is TRBV11-2; 7 bases are shared with TRBD1. CDR1 and CDR2 from the germline V gene are SGHAT and FQNNGV. V lost 5 bases and J lost 1; bases outside the gene matches: 7. This CDR3 is 15 amino acids long. The CDR3 nucleotides read TGTGCCAGCAGCGACCGGGACAGCTTTAACTATGGCTACACCTTC. It specifies CASSDRDSFNYGYTF.

This chain uses TRBV7-9 with TRBJ2-1; 9 bases map to TRBD1. CDR3 length: 14 amino acids. J was trimmed by 8 bases and V by 2 bases; bases with no gene match: 4. The V gene's germline CDR1 is SEHNR and CDR2 FQNEAQ (reference sequence). CDR3 region: CASSLTGQGHEQFF. The DNA for the CDR3 is TGTGCCAGCAGCTTAACGGGACAGGGACATGAGCAGTTCTTC.

This chain links TRBV2 with TRBJ2-2; D is perhaps TRBD1 (5 bases). Trimming left V 7 bases short and J 0 bases short, with 12 bases between. Germline V gene data show CDR1 as SNHLY and CDR2 as FYNNEI. The CDR3 is 15 amino acids. The CDR3 bases are TGTGCCAGCACCTACCAGGGTCCGAACACCGGGGAGCTGTTTTTT. Translated, it gives CASTYQGPNTGELFF.